The rows below give T cell receptor beta chains drawn from one sample of a study of blood T cell repertoires in COVID-19. Here immunoSEQ multiplex PCR was the method, and the copy in TCRdb shows in-frame clones only, minus some. Seen here are over 85,000 clones, 70% to 90% observed once, and the top ten hold roughly an eighth. The material sequenced was peripheral blood. Every receptor here comes from a human donor in a cohort sampled during active COVID-19. Each CDR3 is given with its conserved first and last residue. The D gene is left open where the match is weak. Clone size, where shown, is once, few, many, or a class for clones that have expanded.

clone_size j_call v_call d_call cdr3_aa cdr3_nt
few TRBJ1-2 TRBV28 - CASSSTMTGPYGYTF TGTGCCAGCAGTTCGACCATGACAGGCCCCTATGGCTACACCTTC
- TRBJ1-1 TRBV7-3 - CASSPYMNKNTEAFF TGTGCCAGCAGCCCTTATATGAACAAGAACACTGAAGCTTTCTTT
once TRBJ1-1 TRBV28 - CASSSAPGGTEAFF TGTGCCAGCAGTTCAGCTCCCGGGGGGACTGAAGCTTTCTTT
- TRBJ2-2 TRBV5-4 TRBD2 CASSRGDLNTGELFF TGTGCCAGCAGCCGGGGGGACCTGAACACCGGGGAGCTGTTTTTT
few TRBJ2-2 TRBV18 - CASSPGGSFGELFF TGTGCCAGCTCACCAGGCGGATCCTTCGGGGAGCTGTTTTTT
once TRBJ2-1 TRBV9 - CASSGYRGPTSYNEQFF TGTGCCAGCAGCGGGTATCGTGGGCCGACGTCCTACAATGAGCAGTTCTTC
- TRBJ1-4 TRBV6-2/TRBV6-3 - CASSYSIGGLNEKLFF TGTGCCAGCAGTTACTCGATCGGAGGTCTAAATGAAAAACTGTTTTTT
- TRBJ2-5 TRBV11-2 TRBD2 CASSSAGVKETQYF TGTGCCAGCAGCTCTGCGGGAGTCAAAGAGACCCAGTACTTC
few TRBJ2-7 TRBV2 TRBD1 CASRRQGTYEQYF TGTGCCAGCAGGCGACAGGGGACCTACGAGCAGTACTTC
- TRBJ2-7 TRBV9 - CASSVGGGDYEQYF TGTGCCAGCAGCGTAGGAGGGGGAGACTACGAGCAGTACTTC
- TRBJ2-1 TRBV19 TRBD2 CASSIPNSGEVNEQFF TGTGCCAGTAGTATACCGAATAGCGGGGAAGTTAATGAGCAGTTCTTC
- TRBJ2-2 TRBV7-2 TRBD2 CASSGTSGNTGELFF TGTGCCAGCAGCGGGACTAGCGGGAACACCGGGGAGCTGTTTTTT
- TRBJ2-3 TRBV5-1 - CASSWGRLGEDTQYF TGCGCCAGCAGCTGGGGAAGACTAGGAGAAGATACGCAGTATTTT
- TRBJ1-1 TRBV6-2/TRBV6-3 TRBD1 CASSYSGQGAEAFF TGTGCCAGCAGTTACTCGGGACAGGGCGCTGAAGCTTTCTTT
- TRBJ2-1 TRBV3-1/TRBV3-2 TRBD2 CASSQQLAGGNEQFF TGTGCCAGCAGCCAACAACTAGCGGGGGGGAATGAGCAGTTCTTC
- TRBJ1-3 TRBV19 - CASRRVGGNTIYF TGTGCCAGTAGGAGGGTTGGTGGAAACACCATATATTTT
- TRBJ2-3 TRBV6-5 - CASSYTGRDTQYF TGTGCCAGCAGTTACACAGGGCGAGATACGCAGTATTTT
once TRBJ2-3 TRBV14 TRBD2 CASSPLALAGGWDTQYF TGTGCCAGCAGCCCTCTAGCTCTAGCGGGGGGCTGGGATACGCAGTATTTT
once TRBJ1-1 TRBV6-5 - CASSATPLNTEAFF TGTGCCAGCAGCGCGACACCTTTGAACACTGAAGCTTTCTTT
- TRBJ1-1 TRBV2 - CASSEQNSPINTEAFF TGTGCCAGCAGCGAGCAAAATTCCCCCATAAACACTGAAGCTTTCTTT
- TRBJ1-4 TRBV3-1/TRBV3-2 TRBD1 CASQNRGKSTNEKLFF TGTGCCAGCCAGAACAGGGGGAAGTCAACTAATGAAAAACTGTTTTTT
- TRBJ2-5 TRBV7-8 TRBD1 CASSRDRGLGETQYF TGTGCCAGCAGCCGAGACAGGGGGCTGGGGGAGACCCAGTACTTC
- TRBJ2-7 TRBV3-1/TRBV3-2 TRBD1 CASSQEDGLGQPYEQYF TGTGCCAGCAGCCAAGAAGATGGACTGGGACAGCCCTACGAGCAGTACTTC
- TRBJ1-2 TRBV6-1 - CASSEGGRYGYTF TGTGCCAGCAGTGAAGGAGGGCGTTATGGCTACACCTTC
- TRBJ2-3 TRBV4-1 TRBD2 CASSQVVRGRSPDTQYF TGCGCCAGCAGCCAAGTTGTGCGCGGGAGGTCCCCAGATACGCAGTATTTT
- TRBJ2-7 TRBV10-3 - CAISPRGSSQSHEQYF TGTGCCATCAGCCCCCGAGGGTCCTCCCAGTCCCACGAGCAGTACTTC
- TRBJ2-7 TRBV11-2 - CASSLRDSYYEQYF TGTGCCAGCAGCCTCCGGGACTCATACTACGAGCAGTACTTC
- TRBJ2-2 TRBV11-2 - CASSWQGNTGELFF TGTGCCAGCAGTTGGCAGGGGAACACCGGGGAGCTGTTTTTT
- TRBJ2-7 TRBV7-2 TRBD2 CASSLGASGGGSYEQYF TGTGCCAGCAGCTTAGGTGCTAGCGGGGGGGGGTCCTACGAGCAGTACTTC
- TRBJ2-7 TRBV4-3 - CASSQVIGSVQYF TGCGCCAGCAGCCAAGTAATCGGAAGCGTGCAGTACTTC
- TRBJ2-1 TRBV4-3 - CASSQALTRSSPDEQFF TGCGCCAGCAGCCAAGCTCTCACTAGAAGCTCCCCCGATGAGCAGTTCTTC
- TRBJ1-2 TRBV29-1 TRBD1 CSVEDAGGGYGYTF TGCAGCGTTGAGGACGCAGGGGGCGGCTATGGCTACACCTTC
- TRBJ2-7 TRBV28 - CASSKEYPYSYEQYF TGTGCCAGCAGTAAGGAGTATCCATACTCCTACGAGCAGTACTTC
- TRBJ2-1 TRBV3-1/TRBV3-2 TRBD2 CASSHLDPGEGEQFF TGTGCCAGCAGCCACCTTGATCCGGGGGAGGGAGAGCAGTTCTTC
- TRBJ2-3 TRBV5-1 - CASSLSGSTDTQYF TGCGCCAGCAGCTTATCGGGGAGCACAGATACGCAGTATTTT
- TRBJ1-2 TRBV11-1 TRBD1 CASSLSPQGDYGYTF TGTGCCAGCAGCTTAAGCCCTCAGGGGGACTATGGCTACACCTTC
- TRBJ1-5 TRBV12-3/TRBV12-4 - CASSSPPSQPQHF TGTGCCAGCAGTTCGCCCCCGAGCCAGCCCCAGCATTTT
- TRBJ2-7 TRBV2 TRBD2 CASRPGLALGEQYF TGTGCCAGCAGACCGGGACTAGCCCTAGGCGAGCAGTACTTC
- TRBJ2-3 TRBV5-1 - CASSRSMVSDTQYF TGCGCCAGCAGCCGTAGTATGGTCTCAGATACGCAGTATTTT
- TRBJ2-1 TRBV6-2/TRBV6-3 TRBD2 CASSYGLAGNEQFF TGTGCCAGCAGTTACGGACTAGCGGGGAATGAGCAGTTCTTC
- TRBJ1-4 TRBV5-1 - CASSFGGGNEKLFF TGCGCCAGCAGTTTCGGGGGTGGTAATGAAAAACTGTTTTTT
- TRBJ2-3 TRBV7-2 TRBD2 CASSFGTSGGGQYF TGTGCCAGCAGCTTTGGGACTAGCGGGGGGGGGCAGTATTTT